This is a list of T cell receptor beta chains from one sample in a study of monozygotic twins with inflammatory bowel disease. TCRdb reprocessed the 5' RACE reads and keeps a single row for each CDR3 protein, giving no DNA. Seen in this sample are fewer than 350,000 distinct CDR3 sequences; the ten most common clones hold 2% to 2.5%. The sample comprised blood. All receptors derive from a human donor with ulcerative colitis or Crohn's disease, or a healthy co-twin of an affected twin (not recorded which). Both conserved end residues are part of each CDR3.

v_gene	j_gene	CDR3aa
TRBV28	TRBJ2-3	CASSYRDRGPDTQYF
TRBV24-1	TRBJ1-2	CATSATDGFGYTF
TRBV27	TRBJ2-2	CASSITWASAATGELFF
TRBV20-1	TRBJ2-3	CSARSYLVGTDTQYF
TRBV7-9	TRBJ2-7	CASSLYGGPLSYEQYF
TRBV4-1	TRBJ1-4	CASSQGVGGATNEKLFF
TRBV4-3	TRBJ1-2	CASSRRSGVGSYGYTF
TRBV12-3/TRBV12-4	TRBJ1-5	CASSLTGGSNQPQHF
TRBV15	TRBJ2-2	CATSTDRGNTGELFF
TRBV7-3	TRBJ2-2	CASSLRVTAANTGELFF
TRBV28	TRBJ2-3	CASSLAGGLGDTQYF
TRBV20-1	TRBJ2-1	CSARGPNPYNEQFF
TRBV5-6	TRBJ1-1	CASSPLRGGANTEAFF
TRBV4-1	TRBJ1-4	CASSQDPRFLNQKLFF
TRBV21-1	TRBJ2-5	CASSKGRSRLQETQYF
TRBV29-1	TRBJ1-1	CLATVDRPLGAFF
TRBV13	TRBJ2-5	CASSLYGAGLQETQYF
TRBV12-3/TRBV12-4	TRBJ1-5	CASSLRGQVQPQHF
TRBV5-1	TRBJ2-4	CASRLTSGQNIQYF
TRBV20-1	TRBJ2-5	CSANTGGSGETQYF
TRBV7-3	TRBJ2-3	CASSLNGSPDTQYF
TRBV20-1	TRBJ2-5	CSVPQRGGSETQYF
TRBV5-1	TRBJ2-1	CASSLAGGTGDTLNYNERFF
TRBV12-3/TRBV12-4	TRBJ1-1	CASSFGNTEAFF
TRBV5-1	TRBJ2-3	CASSLPSGGSTDTQYF
TRBV24-1	TRBJ2-7	CATSDRGQTYEQYF
TRBV29-1	TRBJ2-3	CSVVRVSTDTQYF
TRBV20-1	TRBJ1-1	CSARDFREENTEAFF
TRBV12-2	TRBJ1-1	CASRLIGTRRLNTEAFF
TRBV12-3/TRBV12-4	TRBJ2-6	CASSAGSGANVLTF
TRBV29-1	TRBJ1-1	CSAELAFSGGTAFF
TRBV30	TRBJ2-1	CAWSRNRGNEQFF
TRBV6-1	TRBJ2-2	CASSEMVNSGELFF
TRBV6-1	TRBJ2-1	CASRWTGDFYNEQFF
TRBV6-2/TRBV6-3	TRBJ1-1	CASRRTGLGTEAFF
TRBV5-1	TRBJ2-5	CASRRDSLQETQYF
TRBV5-4	TRBJ2-7	CASSLDPGTPYEQYF
TRBV28	TRBJ1-2	CASTPDTYGYTF
TRBV6-5	TRBJ2-7	CASSYGGNEQYF
TRBV20-1	TRBJ2-3	CSASRVTDTQYF
TRBV6-2/TRBV6-3	TRBJ1-2	CASSSRDFGYTF
TRBV27	TRBJ2-6	CASSAGTGANVLTF
TRBV5-6	TRBJ2-7	CASSAKTRDSTPYEQYF
TRBV27	TRBJ2-3	CASSRGLRTDTQYF
TRBV5-5	TRBJ1-2	CASRSGPGPYGYTF
TRBV7-2	TRBJ1-2	CASSSHRAHRITNYGYTF
TRBV5-1	TRBJ2-3	CASSPSNPGDTQYF